This TCR beta chain was sequenced during a study of T cells in Graves' hyperthyroidism and ophthalmopathy. Study-wide findings and caveats: Within blood appeared most thyroid clonotypes that had expanded above 0.001.

This clonotype occurred many times. What it binds is unknown. Amplified TCR beta CDR3 regions derived from RNA transcripts. First-round RT-PCR with HTBI primers amplified the TCR CDR3 region. TCRdb called the multiplex PCR reads again in MiXCR, with one record for every CDR3 protein. The repertoire includes 500,000 to 550,000 distinct CDR3 sequences, 20% of them detected once, and 26% sits in the top ten. Germline V CDR1 and CDR2: MNHNS, SASEGT. The CDR3 runs 15 residues. V lost 0 bases and J 0 bases, leaving 9 bases between the germline ends. The origin of this receptor is a man between 18 and 29 years old with Graves' hyperthyroidism. The specimen was blood. The gene calls are TRBV6-1 and TRBJ2-7; no firm D call. The CDR3 DNA follows: TGTGCCAGCAGTGAAGCGCATCTGAGCTCCTACGAGCAGTACTTC. Translated: CASSEAHLSSYEQYF.